A single sample gave rise to the 27 T cell receptor beta chains below, sequenced in a study of T cells after yellow fever vaccination. TCRdb passed the 5' RACE reads through MiXCR, listing each CDR3 protein once. The data contain a few hundred thousand distinct CDR3 sequences, around 3.1% of them singletons. Sequencing used CD4+ T cells sorted from PBMCs, obtained 10 days after the yellow fever booster vaccination. These receptors all stem from a man aged 18 to 30 who received the YFV17D yellow fever vaccine.

In this sample, this clonotype turned up many times. This chain connects TRBV4-3 to TRBJ2-1; TRBD2 is a possible D gene (6 bases). V was pared by 2 bases and J by 2 bases, with 10 bases between. Germline V gene sequence: CDR1 LGHNA, CDR2 YSLEER. The CDR3 covers 15 residues. The CDR3 DNA follows: TGCGCCAGCAGCCAACCGGGACTGGCCTACAATGAGCAGTTCTTC. It is translated as CASSQPGLAYNEQFF.

This clonotype has at least ten counts. This chain links TRBV11-2 with TRBJ2-5; TRBD1 matches at 7 bases. Trimming cost V 0 bases and J 7 bases; bases outside gene matches: 2. The CDR3 is made up of 13 amino acids. Per the germline V gene, CDR1 is SGHAT and CDR2 is FQNNGV. The CDR3 reads CASSLETGRTQYF. CDR3 nucleotides: TGTGCCAGCAGCTTAGAGACAGGGCGGACCCAGTACTTC.

CDR3: CASREGEVTDTQYF. CDR3 nucleotides: TGTGCCAGCAGGGAGGGTGAGGTCACAGATACGCAGTATTTT. V and J are TRBV2 and TRBJ2-3; possibly TRBD2 for D (6 bases). Germline CDR1 SNHLY, CDR2 FYNNEI. CDR3 length equals 14 residues. The V gene lost 6 bases and the J gene lost 2 bases, with 12 bases spanning the gap. The full variable domain, its missing parts supplied by reference TRBV2 and TRBJ2-3, is EPEVTQTPSHQVTQMGQEVILRCVPISNHLYFYWYRQILGQKVEFLVSFYNNEISEKSEIFDDQFSVERPDGSNFTLKIRSTKLEDSAMYFCASREGEVTDTQYFGPGTRLTVL.

This clonotype has a count of ten or more. V and J are TRBV20-1 and TRBJ2-5; TRBD2 matches 10 bases. This CDR3 is 15 amino acids long. Germline trimming cut 2 bases from V and 7 bases from J; bases unmatched to any gene: 10. Germline CDR1 reads DFQATT; CDR2 reads SNEGSKA (reference sequence). The CDR3 sequence: CSARIRASGGRTQYF. The CDR3 DNA is TGCAGTGCTAGAATCAGGGCTAGCGGGGGAAGGACCCAGTACTTC.

This clonotype was seen only a few times. This rearrangement joins TRBV15 to TRBJ1-2; weak D call: TRBD1 (5 bases). CDR3 length equals 13 residues. V dropped 1 base and J dropped 7 bases, with 10 bases sitting between them. The germline V gene has CDR1 LNHNV and CDR2 YYDKDF (reference sequence). Here the CDR3 reads CATSRVDRGGYTF. CDR3 nucleotide sequence: TGTGCCACCAGCAGAGTTGACAGAGGTGGCTACACCTTC.

This rearrangement joins TRBV6-5 to TRBJ2-5; D may correspond to TRBD1 or TRBD2 (5 bases each). Germline V gives CDR1 MNHEY, CDR2 SVGAGI. The CDR3 loop spans 15 amino acids. Trimming stripped 0 bases from V and 4 bases from J, with 12 bases between. The CDR3 DNA is TGTGCCAGCAGTTACTCGTCCGGGGCCGGAGAGACCCAGTACTTC. It codes for CASSYSSGAGETQYF.

The chain uses TRBV12-3 or TRBV12-4 and TRBJ2-5; D unclear. Deletions cut 6 bases from V and 4 bases from J, with 12 bases between. The CDR3 loop spans 13 amino acids. Written as DNA, the CDR3 is TGTGCCAGCAGAGACGGGTCACCAGAGACCCAGTACTTC. Protein sequence: CASRDGSPETQYF.

In this sample, this clonotype turned up a few times. The J gene is TRBJ1-1, the V gene TRBV7-3, with D hard to call. The CDR3 consists of 16 residues. V lost 1 base, J lost 2 bases, and 14 bases lay in between. The germline V gene has CDR1 SGHTA and CDR2 FQGTGA. CDR3 protein: CASSLMASQINTEAFF. The CDR3 coding sequence is TGTGCCAGCAGCTTAATGGCCTCCCAGATCAACACTGAAGCTTTCTTT.

In this sample, this clonotype turned up a few times. J is TRBJ2-3 and V is TRBV5-1; possible D gene TRBD2, 5 bases. This CDR3 comprises 15 residues. The germline V gene encodes CDR1 SGHRS and CDR2 YFSETQ. Trimming took 6 bases from V and 3 from J, leaving 17 bases between them. The CDR3 region has the DNA TGCGCCAGCAACGAGAGGGTCCCAGGAACAGATACGCAGTATTTT. This gives the protein CASNERVPGTDTQYF.

This clonotype has at least ten counts. The chain joins TRBV6-6 to TRBJ2-3; tentatively, D is TRBD2 (6 bases). Germline values: CDR1 MNHNY, CDR2 SVGAGI (reference sequence). CDR3 length: 17 amino acids. With 7 bases removed from V and 0 bases from J, the gap between germline ends came to 20 bases. In DNA, the CDR3 is TGTGCCAGCACCCCTGGCCCCCGGGGGATCAGCACAGATACGCAGTATTTT. This gives the protein CASTPGPRGISTDTQYF.

This clonotype turned up a few times. This chain joins TRBV9 and TRBJ2-5; possible D gene TRBD1, 6 bases. Deletions cut 4 bases from V and 5 bases from J, with 18 bases between. There are 15 residues in the CDR3. Germline V gene sequence: CDR1 SGDLS, CDR2 YYNGEE. The CDR3 protein is CASSPGEGSRETQYF. CDR3 DNA: TGTGCCAGCAGCCCAGGGGAAGGCTCTCGGGAGACCCAGTACTTC.

This clonotype has a count of ten or more. The rearrangement uses TRBV12-3 or TRBV12-4 and TRBJ1-1; D gene ambiguous. V shed 5 bases and J shed 5 bases, with 12 bases lying between them. The CDR3 is made up of 13 amino acids. The CDR3 DNA follows: TGTGCCAGCAGTCCCATAGCGAGAACTGAAGCTTTCTTT. It encodes CASSPIARTEAFF.

In its sample, this clonotype was seen many times. V usage is TRBV7-2 and J usage is TRBJ2-5; 7 nucleotides match TRBD1. The CDR3 covers 14 residues. The trim removed 3 bases at V and 2 bases at J, leaving 3 bases unmatched. Germline V gene data show CDR1 as SGHTA and CDR2 as FQGNSA. The CDR3 sequence is CASSFNRGQETQYF. The DNA for the CDR3 is TGTGCCAGCAGCTTCAACAGGGGTCAAGAGACCCAGTACTTC.

This sequence joins TRBV7-2 and TRBJ1-3; D ambiguous. The ends were cut back, 5 bases at V and 2 bases at J, with 10 bases in the middle. Germline loops: CDR1 SGHTA, CDR2 FQGNSA. The CDR3 loop spans 14 amino acids. The CDR3: CASSAQATGNTIYF. CDR3 in DNA: TGTGCCAGCAGCGCCCAGGCTACTGGAAACACCATATATTTT.

This clonotype came up many times. This chain links TRBV6-6 with TRBJ2-7; 9 nucleotides match TRBD1. The CDR3 has 14 amino acids. Germline CDR1 and CDR2: MNHNY and SVGAGI (reference sequence). V was pared by 7 bases and J by 2 bases, with 6 bases of the junction left unmatched. As DNA, the CDR3 is TGTGCCAGCATTGACGGGACAGGGACCTACGAGCAGTACTTC. As protein: CASIDGTGTYEQYF.

This clonotype was found a few times. The chain links TRBV18 to TRBJ1-6; tentative D call: TRBD1 (5 bases). V gave up 3 bases and J gave up 5 bases, with 8 bases separating them. CDR1 is KGHSH and CDR2 is LQKENI in the germline V gene. CDR3 length equals 14 residues. In DNA form, the CDR3 reads TGTGCCAGCTCACCCGACAGCGATAATTCACCCCTCCACTTT. It codes for CASSPDSDNSPLHF.

This clonotype was found many times. The chain carries TRBV28 and TRBJ1-5; 9 bases match TRBD1. The germline V gene encodes CDR1 MDHEN and CDR2 SYDVKM. The CDR3 has 16 residues. The V segment lost 11 bases and the J segment 0 bases; nucleotides outside the gene matches: 11. The CDR3 sequence is CAGSGQGQNSNQPQHF. The CDR3 DNA follows: TGTGCCGGCTCGGGACAGGGCCAAAATAGCAATCAGCCCCAGCATTTT.

The chain couples TRBV5-6 to TRBJ2-7; D ambiguous. Germline V gene data show CDR1 as SGHDT and CDR2 as YYEEEE. There are 13 residues in the CDR3. CDR3 in DNA: TGTGCCAGCAGCTTCTTCAGCTCCTACGAGCAGTTGGTC. Encoded protein: CASSFFSSYEQLV.

At least ten counts were recorded for this clonotype. The chain joins TRBV12-3 or TRBV12-4 to TRBJ1-5; no clear D. The length of the CDR3 is 14 residues. Trimming shortened V by 7 bases and J by 0 bases, and 10 bases separated the two germline ends. The CDR3 loop is CASTMINSNQPQHF. The CDR3 nucleotides are TGTGCCAGCACCATGATAAATAGCAATCAGCCCCAGCATTTT.

The chain combines TRBV12-3 or TRBV12-4 with TRBJ1-1, with D perhaps TRBD1 (5 bases). V lost 7 bases, J lost 5 bases, and 14 bases lay in between. This CDR3 comprises 13 residues. The CDR3 DNA follows: TGTGCCAGCATTTTCGGGGGGGGGACTGAAGCTTTCTTT. Translating gives CASIFGGGTEAFF.

At least ten counts were recorded for this clonotype. The rearrangement links TRBV5-5 to TRBJ2-3; a possible D gene is TRBD1 (5 bases). Per germline, CDR1 SGHKS and CDR2 YYEKEE (reference sequence). V lost 1 base and J 3 bases, leaving 6 bases between the germline ends. The CDR3 length is 13 residues. The CDR3 sequence: CASSLPGTDTQYF. CDR3 sequence (DNA): TGTGCCAGCAGCTTGCCAGGGACAGATACGCAGTATTTT.

J is TRBJ1-1 and V is TRBV20-1, with 10 nucleotides matching TRBD1. Germline assignment: CDR1 DFQATT and CDR2 SNEGSKA (reference sequence). CDR3 length equals 14 residues. Unmatched junction bases numbered 8, after V lost 6 bases and J lost 4 bases. The CDR3 DNA is TGCAGTGCGAGGACAGGGGGTACAGCCACTGAAGCTTTCTTT. This sequence encodes CSARTGGTATEAFF.

This clonotype came up many times. The J gene is TRBJ2-2, the V gene TRBV5-1; 8 nucleotides line up with TRBD1. The germline V gene has CDR1 SGHRS and CDR2 YFSETQ. Trimming took 4 bases from V and 0 from J; bases not matched to a gene: 11. The CDR3 is made up of 18 amino acids. The CDR3 DNA follows: TGCGCCAGCAGCCAGCCCCCCGGGACAGGACCGAACACCGGGGAGCTGTTTTTT. Protein product: CASSQPPGTGPNTGELFF.

The chain joins TRBV12-3 or TRBV12-4 to TRBJ1-5; a possible D gene is TRBD1 (6 bases). The CDR3 is 13 residues long. V lost 8 bases and J lost 8, with 16 bases in between. CDR3 in amino acids: CASCWGRREPQHF. CDR3 sequence (DNA): TGTGCCAGCTGCTGGGGGCGGCGTGAGCCCCAGCATTTT.

The rearrangement joins TRBV29-1 to TRBJ1-3; no clear D gene. CDR1 and CDR2 from the germline V gene are SQVTM and ANQGSEA. The CDR3 has 12 amino acids. Trimming took 4 bases from V and 4 from J, leaving 8 bases between them. The CDR3 region has the DNA TGCAGCGTTGCGGGCGACGGAAACACCATATATTTT. It codes for CSVAGDGNTIYF.

This clonotype was recorded at least ten times. This rearrangement joins TRBV5-1 to TRBJ2-3, with D possibly matching TRBD2 (5 bases). V gave up 0 bases and J gave up 3 bases, with 17 bases separating them. CDR1 is SGHRS, CDR2 YFSETQ, per germline. The CDR3 length is 17 residues. CDR3 residues: CASSLGHSGPRTDTQYF. CDR3 DNA sequence: TGCGCCAGCAGCTTGGGACACAGCGGCCCTCGGACAGATACGCAGTATTTT.

This clonotype was detected ten times or more. This sequence joins TRBV19 and TRBJ2-1; D is perhaps TRBD2 (6 bases). V was pared by 1 base and J by 8 bases, with 12 bases between. In germline, CDR1 is LNHDA, CDR2 SQIVND (reference sequence). The CDR3 runs to 14 residues. As DNA, the CDR3 is TGTGCCAGTAGTATAGCGGAGTGGAGGGATGAGCAGTTCTTC. Its protein product is CASSIAEWRDEQFF. The whole variable domain, filled in from reference TRBV19 and TRBJ2-1, reads DGGITQSPKYLFRKEGQNVTLSCEQNLNHDAMYWYRQDPGQGLRLIYYSQIVNDFQKGDIAEGYSVSREKKESFPLTVTSAQKNPTAFYLCASSIAEWRDEQFFGPGTRLTVL.